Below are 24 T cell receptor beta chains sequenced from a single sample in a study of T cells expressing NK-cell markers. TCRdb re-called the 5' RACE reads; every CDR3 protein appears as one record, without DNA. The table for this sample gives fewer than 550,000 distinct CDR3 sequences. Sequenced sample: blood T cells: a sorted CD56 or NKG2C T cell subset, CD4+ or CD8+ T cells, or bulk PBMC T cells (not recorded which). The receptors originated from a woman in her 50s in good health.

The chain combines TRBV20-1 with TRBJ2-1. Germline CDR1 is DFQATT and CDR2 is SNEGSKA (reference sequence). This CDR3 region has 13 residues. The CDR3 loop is CSANLASYNEQFF.

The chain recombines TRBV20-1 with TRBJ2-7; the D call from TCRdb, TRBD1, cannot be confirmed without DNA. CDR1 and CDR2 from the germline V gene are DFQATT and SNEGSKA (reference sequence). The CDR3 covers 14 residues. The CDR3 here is CSAVRDRGFYEQYF.

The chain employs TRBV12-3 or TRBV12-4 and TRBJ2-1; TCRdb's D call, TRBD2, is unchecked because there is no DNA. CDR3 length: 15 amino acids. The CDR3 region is CASSGGLVVYNEQFF.

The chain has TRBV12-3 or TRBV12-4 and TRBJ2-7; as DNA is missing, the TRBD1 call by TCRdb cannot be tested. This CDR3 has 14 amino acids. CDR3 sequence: CASSWDRGSDEQYF.

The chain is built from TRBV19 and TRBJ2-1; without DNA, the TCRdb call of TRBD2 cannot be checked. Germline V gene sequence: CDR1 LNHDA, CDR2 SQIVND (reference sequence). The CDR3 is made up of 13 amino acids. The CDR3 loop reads CASLAATYNEQFF. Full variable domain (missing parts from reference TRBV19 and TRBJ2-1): DGGITQSPKYLFRKEGQNVTLSCEQNLNHDAMYWYRQDPGQGLRLIYYSQIVNDFQKGDIAEGYSVSREKKESFPLTVTSAQKNPTAFYLCASLAATYNEQFFGPGTRLTVL.

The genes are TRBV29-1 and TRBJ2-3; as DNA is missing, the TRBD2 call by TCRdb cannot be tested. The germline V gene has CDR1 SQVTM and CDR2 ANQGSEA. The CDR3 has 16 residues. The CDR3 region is CSAGTSGRAGADTQYF.

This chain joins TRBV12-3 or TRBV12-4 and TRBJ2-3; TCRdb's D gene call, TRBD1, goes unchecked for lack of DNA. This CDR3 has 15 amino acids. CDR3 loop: CASSFGGSFSDTQYF.

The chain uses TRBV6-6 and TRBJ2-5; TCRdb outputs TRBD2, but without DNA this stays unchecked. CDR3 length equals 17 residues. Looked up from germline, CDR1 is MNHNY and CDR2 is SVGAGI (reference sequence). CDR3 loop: CASTVGVAVLKQETQYF.

CDR3 region: CASSLASGRAVETQYF. The J gene is TRBJ2-5, the V gene TRBV5-4; TCRdb's D gene call, TRBD2, goes unchecked for lack of DNA. Germline V gene lookup returns CDR1 SGHNT and CDR2 YYREEE (reference sequence). The CDR3 runs 16 residues.

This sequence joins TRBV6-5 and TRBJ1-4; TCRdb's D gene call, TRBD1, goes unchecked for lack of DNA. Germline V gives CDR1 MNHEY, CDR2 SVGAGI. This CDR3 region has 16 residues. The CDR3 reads CASSSPGASKNEKLFF.

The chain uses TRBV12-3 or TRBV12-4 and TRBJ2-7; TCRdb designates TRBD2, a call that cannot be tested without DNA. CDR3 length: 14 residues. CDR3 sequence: CASSLIRELDEQYF.

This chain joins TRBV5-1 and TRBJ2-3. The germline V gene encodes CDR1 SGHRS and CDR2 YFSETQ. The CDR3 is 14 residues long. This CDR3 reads CASSLAAVLDTQYF.

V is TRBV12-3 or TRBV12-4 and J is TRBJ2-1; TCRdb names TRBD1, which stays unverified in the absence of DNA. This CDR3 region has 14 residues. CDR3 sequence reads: CASRANQGIGEQFF.

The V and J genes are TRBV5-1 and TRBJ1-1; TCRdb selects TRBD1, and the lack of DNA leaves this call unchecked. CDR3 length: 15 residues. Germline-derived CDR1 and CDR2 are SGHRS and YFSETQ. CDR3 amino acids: CASSLSQGMKTEAFF.

CDR3 protein: CASPPGCSGGYTF. The chain combines TRBV6-5 with TRBJ1-2. From germline, CDR1 is MNHEY and CDR2 SVGAGI. The length of the CDR3 is 13 residues.

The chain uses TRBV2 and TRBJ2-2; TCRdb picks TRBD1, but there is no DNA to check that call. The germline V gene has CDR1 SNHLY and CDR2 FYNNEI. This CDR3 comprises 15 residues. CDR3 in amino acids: CASKGGGGVAGELFF.

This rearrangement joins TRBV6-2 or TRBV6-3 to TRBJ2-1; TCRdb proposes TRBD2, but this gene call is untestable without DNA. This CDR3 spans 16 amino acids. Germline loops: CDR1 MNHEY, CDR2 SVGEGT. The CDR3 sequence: CASSYRAGGGWFEQFF.

The chain's CDR3 is CASSLREASYNEQFF. The rearrangement uses TRBV6-5 and TRBJ2-1; the D gene TCRdb calls, TRBD2, cannot be checked with no DNA. From germline, CDR1 is MNHEY and CDR2 SVGAGI. CDR3 length: 15 amino acids.

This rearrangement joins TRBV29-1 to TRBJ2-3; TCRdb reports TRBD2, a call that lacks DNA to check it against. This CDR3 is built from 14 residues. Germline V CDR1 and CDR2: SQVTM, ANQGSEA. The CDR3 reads CSVEGLAKTDTQYF.

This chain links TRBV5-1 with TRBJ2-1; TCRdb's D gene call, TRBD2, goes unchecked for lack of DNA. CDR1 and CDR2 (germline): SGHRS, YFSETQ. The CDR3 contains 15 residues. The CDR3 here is CASSTTSGRAGEQFF.

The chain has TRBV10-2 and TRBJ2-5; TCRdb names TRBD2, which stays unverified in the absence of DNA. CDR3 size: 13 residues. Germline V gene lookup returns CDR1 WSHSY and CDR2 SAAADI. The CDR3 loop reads CASSERQGETQYF.

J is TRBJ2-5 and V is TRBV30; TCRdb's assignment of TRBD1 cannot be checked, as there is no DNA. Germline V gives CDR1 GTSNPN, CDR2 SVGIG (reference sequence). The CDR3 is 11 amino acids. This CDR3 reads CALGQGETQYF.

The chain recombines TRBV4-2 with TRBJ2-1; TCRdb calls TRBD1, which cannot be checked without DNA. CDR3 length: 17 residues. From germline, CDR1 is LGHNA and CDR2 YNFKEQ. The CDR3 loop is CASSHKQGQGAGNEQFF.

The CDR3 sequence is CASSPEYYGYTF. This chain joins TRBV12-3 or TRBV12-4 and TRBJ1-2; checking the TCRdb D call of TRBD1 is not possible without DNA. The CDR3 is 12 residues long.